Shown below are 14 T cell receptor beta chains from a single sample sequenced in a study of naive and memory T cell subsets. Both TRBC1 and TRBC2 were covered by a beta constant-region primer of two equimolar oligonucleotides. TCRdb fed the UMI-ligation and nested PCR reads into MiXCR, producing one record per CDR3 protein. The sample has approximately 89,000 distinct CDR3 sequences; roughly 7.3% are singletons. Specimen: central memory CD4+ T cells from blood. These receptors came from a human donor in good health.

Only a few counts were recorded for this clonotype. The gene calls are TRBV20-1 and TRBJ1-1, with 9 nucleotides matching TRBD1. The CDR3 runs 14 residues. Germline V gene lookup returns CDR1 DFQATT and CDR2 SNEGSKA (reference sequence). V shed 6 bases and J 4 bases; nucleotides not matched to a gene: 9. The CDR3 nucleotides are TGCAGTGCCTCGTTTCCGGGACAGGGCACTGAAGCTTTCTTT. Its protein product is CSASFPGQGTEAFF.

This clonotype came up a few times. This chain links TRBV28 with TRBJ2-5, with 8 bases that match TRBD1. The CDR3 length is 15 residues. The germline CDR1 and CDR2 sequences are MDHEN and SYDVKM. The J segment lost 1 base and the V segment lost 4 bases, leaving 5 bases of the junction unmatched. CDR3 nucleotides: TGTGCCAGCAGTTCCGGACAGGGCGGCCAAGAGACCCAGTACTTC. Translation: CASSSGQGGQETQYF.

The table lists this clonotype with a few counts. The genes are TRBV7-2 and TRBJ2-4, with D perhaps TRBD2 (5 bases). The CDR3 is 12 residues long. Germline V gives CDR1 SGHTA, CDR2 FQGNSA. Trimming removed 5 bases at V and 9 bases at J, with 11 bases between. In DNA, the CDR3 is TGTGCCAGCAGCCTGGACTCGAGCATTCAGTACTTC. Its translation is CASSLDSSIQYF.

J is TRBJ2-7 and V is TRBV24-1; 7 bases map to TRBD2. This CDR3 is 15 amino acids long. Germline V gene lookup returns CDR1 KGHDR and CDR2 SFDVKD. The V and J ends lost 3 bases and 5 bases, in that order; junction bases with no gene match: 9. The CDR3 sequence: CATSDPGRGYDEQYF. The DNA of the CDR3 is TGTGCCACCAGTGATCCAGGGAGGGGCTACGACGAGCAGTACTTC.

This clonotype was found many times. The CDR3 here is CASSLTGGTGANVLTF. The CDR3 DNA sequence: TGTGCCAGCAGCTTGACAGGGGGCACTGGGGCCAACGTCCTGACTTTC. V usage is TRBV5-6 and J usage is TRBJ2-6; 9 bases map to TRBD1. Germline values: CDR1 SGHDT, CDR2 YYEEEE. With 1 base clipped from V and 2 bases from J, the junction kept 1 base outside the gene matches. The CDR3 is 16 residues long.

This clonotype was seen a few times. The chain has TRBV6-2 or TRBV6-3 and TRBJ1-5, with 9 bases lining up with TRBD1. Germline CDR1 is MNHEY and CDR2 is SVGEGT. The CDR3 sequence is 16 residues long. V lost 6 bases and J lost 2; bases outside the gene matches: 8. CDR3 in DNA: TGTGCCAGCAGGGGACAGGGCTTTTCGGGCAATCAGCCCCAGCATTTT. Encoded protein: CASRGQGFSGNQPQHF.

This chain links TRBV28 with TRBJ2-5; tentative D call: TRBD2 (5 bases). Germline V lookup: CDR1 MDHEN, CDR2 SYDVKM. This CDR3 has 14 amino acids. The ends were cut back, 3 bases at V and 7 bases at J, with 15 bases in the middle. For the CDR3, the DNA is TGTGCCAGCAGTTTTGCGGCGGGCGAGGGGACCCAGTACTTC. Amino acid sequence: CASSFAAGEGTQYF.

This clonotype was observed a few times. The rearrangement joins TRBV7-2 to TRBJ2-7, with D hard to call. The CDR3 loop spans 14 amino acids. Germline CDR1 SGHTA, CDR2 FQGNSA. The V gene lost 3 bases and the J gene lost 5 bases, with 14 bases spanning the gap. In nucleotides, the CDR3 is TGTGCCAGCAGCTTTGGGCAGCACTTGGACGAGCAGTACTTC. Amino acids: CASSFGQHLDEQYF.

The V gene is TRBV12-3 or TRBV12-4, the J gene TRBJ2-1; TRBD2 aligns across 9 bases. V trimming: 6 bases; J trimming: 6 bases; junction bases outside the gene matches: 9. The CDR3 has 15 amino acids. CDR3 bases: TGTGCCAGCAGGCCCCTAGCGGGGAAGGGCAATGAGCAGTTCTTC. Protein product: CASRPLAGKGNEQFF.

This clonotype was counted ten times or more. The chain couples TRBV7-9 to TRBJ1-1; weak D call: TRBD1 (5 bases). V lost 11 bases, J lost 0 bases, and 16 bases lay in between. The CDR3 has 14 residues. The germline V gene encodes CDR1 SEHNR and CDR2 FQNEAQ (reference sequence). This CDR3 reads CASSGRGLNTEAFF. The CDR3 DNA is TGTGCCTCTAGCGGGAGGGGATTGAACACTGAAGCTTTCTTT.

The sample holds many counts of this clonotype. This chain links TRBV28 with TRBJ1-2; D possibly corresponds to TRBD1 (5 bases). The CDR3 spans 15 residues. Trimming stripped 3 bases from V and 7 bases from J, with 18 bases between. The germline V gene encodes CDR1 MDHEN and CDR2 SYDVKM. CDR3 amino acids: CASSLRFFGQGGYTF. Written as DNA, the CDR3 is TGTGCCAGCAGTTTGAGATTTTTCGGACAAGGTGGCTACACCTTC.

This clonotype was picked up many times. The V call is TRBV6-2 or TRBV6-3, the J call TRBJ1-1; D remains ambiguous. The V gene lost 6 bases and the J gene lost 1 base, with 12 bases spanning the gap. The CDR3 consists of 14 residues. Germline values: CDR1 MNHEY, CDR2 SVGEGT. The CDR3 bases are TGTGCCAGCAGCTCCCGATACACGAACACTGAAGCTTTCTTT. Its translation is CASSSRYTNTEAFF.

At least ten counts were recorded for this clonotype. The V and J genes are TRBV7-8 and TRBJ1-1; 9 positions match TRBD1. Germline-derived CDR1 and CDR2 are SGHVS and FQNEAQ. J lost 5 bases, V lost 6 bases, and 16 bases had no gene match. The CDR3 spans 17 residues. CDR3 region: CASRFGPARTGETEAFF. CDR3 bases: TGTGCCAGCAGGTTCGGCCCGGCCCGGACAGGGGAAACTGAAGCTTTCTTT.

The table lists this clonotype with many counts. The chain joins TRBV14 to TRBJ1-4; no reliable D call. Germline-derived CDR1 and CDR2 are SGHDN and FVKESK. The V and J ends lost 1 base and 10 bases respectively, with 7 bases between them. The CDR3 runs 12 residues. CDR3: CASSQGLGKLFF. The DNA for the CDR3 is TGTGCCAGCAGCCAAGGTCTGGGAAAACTGTTTTTT.